The 2 T cell receptor beta chains presented below share a single source sample, sequenced in a study of cytomegalovirus exposure and HLA in healthy donors (dated by TCRdb to 2017 to 2019). The method behind the library was the immunoSEQ multiplex PCR assay. TCRdb re-hosts the immuneACCESS table, in-frame sequences only. Its copies lack some clones; in the studies checked, an unresolved V gene accounts for under half of them, and the cause for the rest is not known. For this sample the table gives some 150,000 clones, of which roughly 93% were detected only once. The biggest ten clones account for about 2% of the sample. The sample consisted of PBMCs. These receptors were taken from a man between 18 and 35 years old in good health and CMV-seropositive.

This chain links TRBV6-5 with TRBJ1-1; D remains unclear. Germline V CDR1 and CDR2: MNHEY, SVGAGI. This CDR3 region has 12 residues. Between the trimmed V and J ends, which lost 5 bases and 4 bases, there was a span of 8 bases. The CDR3 reads CASSRGGTEAFF. The CDR3, as DNA: TGTGCCAGCAGTCGAGGAGGCACTGAAGCTTTCTTT.

The CDR3 is CASSEAFRAETQYF. In nucleotides, the CDR3 is TGTGCCAGCAGTGAAGCGTTCAGGGCTGAGACCCAGTACTTC. This chain uses TRBV2 with TRBJ2-5; D possibly corresponds to TRBD1 (5 bases). Deletions cut 0 bases from V and 5 bases from J, with 10 bases between. Per the germline V gene, CDR1 is SNHLY and CDR2 is FYNNEI. The CDR3 length is 14 residues.